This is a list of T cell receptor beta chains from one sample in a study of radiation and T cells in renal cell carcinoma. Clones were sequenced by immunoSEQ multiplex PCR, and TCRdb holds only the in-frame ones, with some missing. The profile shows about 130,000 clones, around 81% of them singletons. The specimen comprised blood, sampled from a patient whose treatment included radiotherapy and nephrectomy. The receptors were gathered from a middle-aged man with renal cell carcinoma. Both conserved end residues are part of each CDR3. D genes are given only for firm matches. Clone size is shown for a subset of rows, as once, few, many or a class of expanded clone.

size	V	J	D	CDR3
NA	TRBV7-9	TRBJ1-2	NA	CASSPPGQLYGYTF
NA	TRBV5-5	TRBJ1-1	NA	CASSSLSYFGQSMNTEAFF
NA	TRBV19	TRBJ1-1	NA	CASSITRNTEAFF
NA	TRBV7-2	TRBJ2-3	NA	CASSFQGGGDTQYF
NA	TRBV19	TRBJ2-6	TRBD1	CASSVPGTGGISGANVLTF
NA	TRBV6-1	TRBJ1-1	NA	CASRGVVPEAFF
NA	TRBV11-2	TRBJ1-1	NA	CASSFQVANTEAFF
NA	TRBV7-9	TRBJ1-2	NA	CASSLYDSNYGYTF
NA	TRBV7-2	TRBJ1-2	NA	CASSPDGLVGDNYGYTF
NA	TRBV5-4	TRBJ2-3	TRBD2	CASSLGTSGGASTDTQYF
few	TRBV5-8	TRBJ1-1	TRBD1	CASDWGGQDTEAFF
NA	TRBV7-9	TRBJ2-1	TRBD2	CASSYNGLAGNNEQFF
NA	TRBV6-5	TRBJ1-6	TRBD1	CASSVTGTGDSPLHF
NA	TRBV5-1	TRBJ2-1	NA	CASSLLHQWPYNEQFF
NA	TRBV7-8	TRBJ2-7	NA	CASSSGHTYEQYF
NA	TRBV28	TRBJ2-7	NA	CASRDGSSYEQYF
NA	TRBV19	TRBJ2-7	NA	CASSIEWQGRAEQYF
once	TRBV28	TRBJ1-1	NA	CASSLRRTPGGNTEAFF
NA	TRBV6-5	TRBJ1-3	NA	CASSSSDSGNTIYF
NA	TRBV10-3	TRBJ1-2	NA	CAISEPIGPDSLSYTF
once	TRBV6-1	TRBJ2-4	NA	CASSESGGIGAKNIQYF
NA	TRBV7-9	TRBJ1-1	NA	CASSTPSTEAFF
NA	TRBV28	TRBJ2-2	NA	CASESPTNTGELFF
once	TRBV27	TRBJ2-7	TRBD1	CASSLSDRNYYEQYF
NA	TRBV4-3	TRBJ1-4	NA	CASSQTGTAQGLFF
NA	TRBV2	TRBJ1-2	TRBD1	CATPRQGTYGYTF
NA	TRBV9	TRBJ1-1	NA	CASSPLPDTNTEAFF
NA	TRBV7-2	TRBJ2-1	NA	CASSPYVGGPRDEQFF
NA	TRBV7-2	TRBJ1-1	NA	CASSFSGVNTEAFF
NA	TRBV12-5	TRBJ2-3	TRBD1	CASGQGQGGTTDTQYF
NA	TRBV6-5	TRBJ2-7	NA	CASSKPGHGGYEQYF